This TCR beta chain was identified during a study of shared clonotypes between healthy human individuals. The overall study: Participating donors consisted of a couple of women and a few men aged 18 to 49.

In unsorted samples, genomic DNA was obtained using around 100 million PBMCs. Study outcomes and limitations: Apart from blood, nothing was sampled; tissue repertoires likely differ.

About this clone: Its antigen is as yet unknown.

Each subset's genomic DNA was shared equally among a number of immunoSEQ plates. Profiling relied on immunoSEQ multiplex PCR, and the TCRdb table lists in-frame clones only, not all of them. The repertoire holds about 490,000 clones, with 76% as singletons. Per the germline V gene, CDR1 is SGHDT and CDR2 is YYEEEE. The CDR3 covers 15 residues. With 2 bases clipped from V and 5 bases from J, the junction kept 7 bases outside the gene matches. Sequencing was done on a sample of PBMCs. The TCR was taken from a woman in her 40s in good health. Some clones in this sample may be carry-over from other donors' samples. This sequence joins TRBV5-6 and TRBJ2-7, with 10 bases aligning to TRBD2. The CDR3 bases are TGTGCCAGCAGCTTACCGGGACTAGCGAGTAACGAGCAGTACTTC. Translating it yields CASSLPGLASNEQYF.